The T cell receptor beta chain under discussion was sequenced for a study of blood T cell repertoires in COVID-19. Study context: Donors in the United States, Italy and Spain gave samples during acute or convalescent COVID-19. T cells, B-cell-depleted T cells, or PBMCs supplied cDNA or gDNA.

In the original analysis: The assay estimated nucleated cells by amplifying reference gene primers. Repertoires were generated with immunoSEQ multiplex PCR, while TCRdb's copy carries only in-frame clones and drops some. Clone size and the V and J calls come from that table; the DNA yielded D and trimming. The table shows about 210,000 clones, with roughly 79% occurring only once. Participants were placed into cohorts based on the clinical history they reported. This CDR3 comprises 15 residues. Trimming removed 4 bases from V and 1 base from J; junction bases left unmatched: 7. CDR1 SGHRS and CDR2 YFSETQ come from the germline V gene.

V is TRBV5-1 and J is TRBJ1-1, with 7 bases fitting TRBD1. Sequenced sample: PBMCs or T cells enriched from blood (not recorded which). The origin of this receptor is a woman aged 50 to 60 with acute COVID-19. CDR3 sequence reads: CASSRQQGSNTEAFF. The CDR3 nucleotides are TGCGCCAGCAGCCGGCAACAGGGGTCGAACACTGAAGCTTTCTTT.